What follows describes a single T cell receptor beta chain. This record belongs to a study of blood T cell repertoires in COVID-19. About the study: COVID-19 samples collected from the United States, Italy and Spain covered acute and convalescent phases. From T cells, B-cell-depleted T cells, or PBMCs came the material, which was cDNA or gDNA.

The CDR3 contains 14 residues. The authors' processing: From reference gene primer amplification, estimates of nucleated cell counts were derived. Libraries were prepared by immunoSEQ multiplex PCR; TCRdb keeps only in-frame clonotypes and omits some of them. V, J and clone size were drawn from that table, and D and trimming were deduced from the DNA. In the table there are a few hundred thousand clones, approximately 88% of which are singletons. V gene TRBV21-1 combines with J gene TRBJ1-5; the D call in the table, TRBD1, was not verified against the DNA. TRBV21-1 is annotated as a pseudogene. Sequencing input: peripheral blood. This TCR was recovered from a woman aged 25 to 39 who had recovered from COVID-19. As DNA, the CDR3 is TGTGCCAGCAGCCGGGACAGGGGTAATCAGCCCCAGCATTTT. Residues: CASSRDRGNQPQHF.